The rows below give T cell receptor beta chains drawn from one sample of a study of a mutant IDH1 vaccine in newly diagnosed glioma. Measured with immunoSEQ multiplex PCR; TCRdb has only the in-frame clones, and not every one. The top ten hold about 9% of the sample, which has about 16,000 clones, around four fifths seen once. Sequenced material: PBMCs, taken from a glioma patient treated with radiotherapy, temozolomide or both. The receptors shown here come from a man aged 40-49 years with glioma. CDR3s include the opening cysteine and the closing phenylalanine or tryptophan. The order of the fields is CDR3 protein, CDR3 DNA, J gene, V gene, D gene, clone size. The D gene is left open where the match is weak. Expanded clones are given a class, and other clones once, few, many or no size at all.

CDR3: CASSLVGGGSSYEQYF
DNA: TGCGCCAGCAGCTTGGTGGGGGGAGGATCATCCTACGAGCAGTACTTC
J: TRBJ2-7
V: TRBV5-1
D: NA
size: once

CDR3: CSASFYNEQFF
DNA: TGCAGTGCCAGCTTCTACAATGAGCAGTTCTTC
J: TRBJ2-1
V: TRBV20-1
D: NA
size: NA

CDR3: CASSPSQDRRLAGTYEQYF
DNA: TGTGCCAGCAGCCCGAGCCAGGACAGAAGACTAGCGGGCACCTACGAGCAGTACTTC
J: TRBJ2-7
V: TRBV11-2
D: TRBD2
size: NA

CDR3: CASSLWGSGANVLTF
DNA: TGTGCCAGCAGTTTATGGGGTTCAGGGGCCAACGTCCTGACTTTC
J: TRBJ2-6
V: TRBV27
D: NA
size: NA

CDR3: CASSAASGGFTEAFF
DNA: TGTGCCAGCAGCGCCGCCTCGGGCGGGTTCACTGAGGCTTTCTTT
J: TRBJ1-1
V: TRBV9
D: NA
size: NA

CDR3: CASSPTGGGEKLFF
DNA: TGTGCCAGCTCACCGACAGGGGGCGGTGAAAAACTGTTTTTT
J: TRBJ1-4
V: TRBV18
D: TRBD1
size: NA

CDR3: CASSLEGDRGYTRGYTF
DNA: TGTGCCAGCAGCTTAGAGGGGGACAGGGGCTATACTCGCGGCTACACCTTC
J: TRBJ1-2
V: TRBV11-3
D: TRBD1
size: NA

CDR3: CASSIDGAGELFF
DNA: TGTGCCAGTAGTATAGATGGGGCGGGGGAGCTGTTTTTT
J: TRBJ2-2
V: TRBV19
D: NA
size: NA

CDR3: CASSRWDRTDTQYF
DNA: TGTGCCAGCAGTCGCTGGGACCGCACAGATACGCAGTATTTT
J: TRBJ2-3
V: TRBV6-6
D: NA
size: NA

CDR3: CASSDFNLAKNIQYF
DNA: TGTGCCAGCAGTGATTTCAATCTAGCCAAAAACATTCAGTACTTC
J: TRBJ2-4
V: TRBV6-1
D: NA
size: NA

CDR3: CASASTLGPTGGNQPQHF
DNA: TGTGCCAGCGCTTCTACCCTAGGCCCCACAGGGGGCAATCAGCCCCAGCATTTT
J: TRBJ1-5
V: TRBV2
D: TRBD1
size: NA

CDR3: CASSLVGTSPETQYF
DNA: TGTGCCAGCAGCTTAGTGGGGACTAGCCCAGAGACCCAGTACTTC
J: TRBJ2-5
V: TRBV11-2
D: TRBD2
size: NA

CDR3: CASSDSPAGGADTQYF
DNA: TGTGCCAGCAGTGACTCTCCAGCGGGCGGGGCAGATACGCAGTATTTT
J: TRBJ2-3
V: TRBV6-4
D: NA
size: NA

CDR3: CASSLDQTFQETQYF
DNA: TGTGCCAGCAGCTTAGATCAGACGTTCCAAGAGACCCAGTACTTC
J: TRBJ2-5
V: TRBV11-3
D: NA
size: NA

CDR3: CASSPGTENSPLHF
DNA: TGTGCCAGCAGCCCGGGGACAGAGAATTCACCCCTCCACTTT
J: TRBJ1-6
V: TRBV14
D: TRBD1
size: NA

CDR3: CASWVGSTDTQYF
DNA: TGTGCCAGCTGGGTGGGCAGCACAGATACGCAGTATTTT
J: TRBJ2-3
V: TRBV6-5
D: NA
size: NA

CDR3: CASRGQVTNEKLFF
DNA: TGTGCCAGCAGGGGACAGGTGACTAATGAAAAACTGTTTTTT
J: TRBJ1-4
V: TRBV6-6
D: TRBD1
size: NA

CDR3: CASQGGTNEKLFF
DNA: TGTGCCTCTCAAGGGGGGACTAATGAAAAACTGTTTTTT
J: TRBJ1-4
V: TRBV30
D: NA
size: few

CDR3: CASSIRAAGGYNEQFF
DNA: TGTGCCAGTAGTATCCGGGCAGCGGGGGGTTACAATGAGCAGTTCTTC
J: TRBJ2-1
V: TRBV19
D: TRBD2
size: NA

CDR3: CASSLDLSSGANVLTF
DNA: TGTGCCAGCAGCCTAGATTTGAGCTCTGGGGCCAACGTCCTGACTTTC
J: TRBJ2-6
V: TRBV7-9
D: NA
size: once

CDR3: CASSSHQARAGELFF
DNA: TGTGCCAGCAGCTCCCACCAGGCACGTGCCGGGGAGCTGTTTTTT
J: TRBJ2-2
V: TRBV5-8
D: NA
size: NA

CDR3: CSVGVPLIGFSYEQYF
DNA: TGCAGCGTTGGTGTACCGCTAATAGGATTCTCCTACGAGCAGTACTTC
J: TRBJ2-7
V: TRBV29-1
D: NA
size: NA